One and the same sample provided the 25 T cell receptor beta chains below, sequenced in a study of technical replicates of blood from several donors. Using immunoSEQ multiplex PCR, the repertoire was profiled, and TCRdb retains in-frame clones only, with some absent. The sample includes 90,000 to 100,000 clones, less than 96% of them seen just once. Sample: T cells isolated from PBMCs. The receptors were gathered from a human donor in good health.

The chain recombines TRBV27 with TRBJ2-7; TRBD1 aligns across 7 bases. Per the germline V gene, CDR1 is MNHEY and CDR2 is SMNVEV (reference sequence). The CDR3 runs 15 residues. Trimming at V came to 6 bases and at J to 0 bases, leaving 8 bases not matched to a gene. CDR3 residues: CASSLTGTASYEQYF. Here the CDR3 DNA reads TGTGCCAGCAGCCTAACCGGGACAGCCTCCTACGAGCAGTACTTC.

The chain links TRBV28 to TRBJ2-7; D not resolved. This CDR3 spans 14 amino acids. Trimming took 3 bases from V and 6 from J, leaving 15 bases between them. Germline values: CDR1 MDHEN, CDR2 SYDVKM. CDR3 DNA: TGTGCCAGCAGTTTCCCCCTAGGCTCCAGCGAGCAGTACTTC. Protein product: CASSFPLGSSEQYF. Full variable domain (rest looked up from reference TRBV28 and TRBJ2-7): DVKVTQSSRYLVKRTGEKVFLECVQDMDHENMFWYRQDPGLGLRLIYFSYDVKMKEKGDIPEGYSVSREKKERFSLILESASTNQTSMYLCASSFPLGSSEQYFGPGTRLTVT.

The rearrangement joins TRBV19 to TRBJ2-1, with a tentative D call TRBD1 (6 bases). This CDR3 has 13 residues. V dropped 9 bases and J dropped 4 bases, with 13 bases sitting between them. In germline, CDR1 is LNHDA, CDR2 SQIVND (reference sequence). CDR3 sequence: CASNDRIYNEQFF. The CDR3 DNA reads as TGTGCCAGCAACGACAGGATTTACAATGAGCAGTTCTTC.

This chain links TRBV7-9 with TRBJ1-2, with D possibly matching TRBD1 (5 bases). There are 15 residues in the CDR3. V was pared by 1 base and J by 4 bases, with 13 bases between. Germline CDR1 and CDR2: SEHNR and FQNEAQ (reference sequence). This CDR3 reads CASSLELMGGYGYTF. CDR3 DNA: TGTGCCAGCAGCTTAGAGCTGATGGGGGGCTATGGCTACACCTTC. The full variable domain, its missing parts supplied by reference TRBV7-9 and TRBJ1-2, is DTGVSQNPRHKITKRGQNVTFRCDPISEHNRLYWYRQTLGQGPEFLTYFQNEAQLEKSRLLSDRFSAERPKGSFSTLEIQRTEQGDSAMYLCASSLELMGGYGYTFGSGTRLTVV.

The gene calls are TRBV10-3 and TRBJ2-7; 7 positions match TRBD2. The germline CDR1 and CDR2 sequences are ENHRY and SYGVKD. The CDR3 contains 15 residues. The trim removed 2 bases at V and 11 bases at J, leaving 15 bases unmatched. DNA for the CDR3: TGTGCCATCAGTGAGGGCGGGAGTTCTAGGCAATGGGAGTACTTC. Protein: CAISEGGSSRQWEYF.

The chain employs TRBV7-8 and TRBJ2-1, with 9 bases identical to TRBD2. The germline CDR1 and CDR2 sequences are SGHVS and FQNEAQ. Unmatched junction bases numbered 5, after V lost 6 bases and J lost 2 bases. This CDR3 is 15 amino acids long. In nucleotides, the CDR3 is TGTGCCAGCAGTTTCGAGCGGGAGGCCTACAATGAGCAGTTCTTC. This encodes CASSFEREAYNEQFF.

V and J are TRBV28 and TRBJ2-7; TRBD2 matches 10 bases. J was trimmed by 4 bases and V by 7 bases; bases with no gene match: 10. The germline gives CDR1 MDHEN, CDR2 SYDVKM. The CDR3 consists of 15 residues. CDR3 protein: CASTTGLASMYEQYF. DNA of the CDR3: TGTGCCAGCACCACGGGACTAGCGTCGATGTACGAGCAGTACTTC.

The CDR3 region is CASSLLDFNEQFF. For the CDR3, the DNA is TGTGCCAGCAGTTTACTAGACTTCAATGAGCAGTTCTTC. This chain joins TRBV28 and TRBJ2-1; D gene unclear. V was shortened by 2 bases and J by 6 bases, with 8 bases between the two germline ends. CDR1 MDHEN and CDR2 SYDVKM come from the germline V gene. The CDR3 covers 13 residues.

The CDR3 DNA reads TGTGCCTGGAGTCTTAGAACAGGGATTGGGTTTAATTCACCCCTCCACTTT. It specifies CAWSLRTGIGFNSPLHF. This chain links TRBV30 with TRBJ1-6, with D maybe TRBD1 (6 bases). The germline gives CDR1 GTSNPN, CDR2 SVGIG (reference sequence). The CDR3 runs to 17 residues. The V end lost 2 bases, the J end lost 6 bases, and 20 bases lay between the germline ends. Full variable domain (remainder filled in from reference TRBV30 and TRBJ1-6): SQTIHQWPATLVQPVGSPLSLECTVEGTSNPNLYWYRQAAGRGLQLLFYSVGIGQISSEVPQNLSASRPQDRQFILSSKKLLLSDSGFYLCAWSLRTGIGFNSPLHFGNGTRLTVT.

This CDR3 reads CASSIYSQPQHF. CDR3 DNA sequence: TGTGCCAGTAGTATTTACTCTCAGCCCCAGCATTTT. The chain combines TRBV19 with TRBJ1-5, with D unresolved. The germline V gene encodes CDR1 LNHDA and CDR2 SQIVND (reference sequence). V was trimmed by 3 bases and J by 6 bases, leaving 6 bases between them. This CDR3 contains 12 residues.

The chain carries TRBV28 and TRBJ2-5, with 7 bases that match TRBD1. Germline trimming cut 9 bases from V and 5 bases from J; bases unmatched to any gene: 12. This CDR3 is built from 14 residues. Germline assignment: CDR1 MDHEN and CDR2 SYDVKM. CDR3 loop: CASHQTGIEETQYF. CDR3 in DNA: TGTGCCAGTCACCAGACAGGGATAGAGGAGACCCAGTACTTC.

CDR3 DNA: TGCAGCGTTGAAAATCCTAGCGGGAGTGGGTACAATGAGCAGTTCTTC. Translation: CSVENPSGSGYNEQFF. The genes are TRBV29-1 and TRBJ2-1; the match to TRBD2 covers 10 bases. Unmatched junction bases numbered 8, after V lost 2 bases and J lost 4 bases. This CDR3 contains 16 residues. Germline V gene data show CDR1 as SQVTM and CDR2 as ANQGSEA.

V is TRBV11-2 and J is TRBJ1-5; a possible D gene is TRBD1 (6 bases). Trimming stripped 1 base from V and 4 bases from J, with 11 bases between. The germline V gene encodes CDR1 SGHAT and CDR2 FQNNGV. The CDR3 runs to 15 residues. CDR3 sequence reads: CASSLGGHDNQPQHF. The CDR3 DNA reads TGTGCCAGCAGCTTAGGGGGACACGATAATCAGCCCCAGCATTTT.

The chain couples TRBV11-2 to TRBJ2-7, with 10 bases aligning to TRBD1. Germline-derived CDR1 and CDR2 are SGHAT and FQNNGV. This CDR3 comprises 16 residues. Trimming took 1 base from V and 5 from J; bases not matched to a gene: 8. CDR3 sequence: CASSLVVLGQGNEQYF. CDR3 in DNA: TGTGCCAGCAGCTTAGTAGTCTTGGGACAGGGGAACGAGCAGTACTTC.

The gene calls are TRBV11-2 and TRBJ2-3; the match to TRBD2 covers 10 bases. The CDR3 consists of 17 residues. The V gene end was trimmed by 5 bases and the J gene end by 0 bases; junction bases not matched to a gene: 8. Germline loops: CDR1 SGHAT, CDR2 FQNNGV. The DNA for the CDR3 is TGTGCCAGCAGCCCATTACCGGGACTAGCGAGCACAGATACGCAGTATTTT. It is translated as CASSPLPGLASTDTQYF.

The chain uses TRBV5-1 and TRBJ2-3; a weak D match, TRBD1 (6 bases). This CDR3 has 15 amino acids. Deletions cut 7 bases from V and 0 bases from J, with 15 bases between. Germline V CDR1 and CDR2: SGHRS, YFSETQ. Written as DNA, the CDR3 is TGCGCCAGCCGAGGGGGTTTTACTAGCACAGATACGCAGTATTTT. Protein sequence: CASRGGFTSTDTQYF.

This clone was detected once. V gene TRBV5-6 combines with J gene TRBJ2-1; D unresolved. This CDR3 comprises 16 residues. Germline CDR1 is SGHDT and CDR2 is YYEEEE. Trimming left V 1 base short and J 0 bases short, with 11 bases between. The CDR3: CASSLNPATSYNEQFF. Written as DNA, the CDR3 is TGTGCCAGCAGCTTGAATCCAGCGACCTCCTACAATGAGCAGTTCTTC.

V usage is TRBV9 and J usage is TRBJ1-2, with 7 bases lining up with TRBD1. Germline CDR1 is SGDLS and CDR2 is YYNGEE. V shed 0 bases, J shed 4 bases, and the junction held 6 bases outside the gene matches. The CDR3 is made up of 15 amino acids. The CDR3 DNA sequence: TGTGCCAGCAGCGTAGGACAGGGAGAGAGCTATGGCTACACCTTC. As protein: CASSVGQGESYGYTF.

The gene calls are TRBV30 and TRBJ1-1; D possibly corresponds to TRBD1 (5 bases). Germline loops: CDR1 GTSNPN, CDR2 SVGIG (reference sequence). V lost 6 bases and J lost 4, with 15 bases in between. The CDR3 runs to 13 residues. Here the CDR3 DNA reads TGTGCCTGCAAAGGATTACAGGCCACTGAAGCTTTCTTT. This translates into CACKGLQATEAFF.

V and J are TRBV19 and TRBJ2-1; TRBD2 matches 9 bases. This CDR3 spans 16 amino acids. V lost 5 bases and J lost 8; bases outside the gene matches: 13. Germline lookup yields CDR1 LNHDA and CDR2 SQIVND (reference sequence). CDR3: CASSGPHSGSIDEQFF. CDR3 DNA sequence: TGTGCCAGTAGTGGTCCCCATAGCGGGAGTATCGATGAGCAGTTCTTC.

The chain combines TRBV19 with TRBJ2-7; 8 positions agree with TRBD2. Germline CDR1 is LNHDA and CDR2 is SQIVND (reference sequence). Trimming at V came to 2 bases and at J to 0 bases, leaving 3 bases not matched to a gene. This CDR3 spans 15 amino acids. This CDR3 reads CASSILSGSSYEQYF. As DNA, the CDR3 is TGTGCCAGTAGTATATTAAGCGGGAGCTCCTACGAGCAGTACTTC.

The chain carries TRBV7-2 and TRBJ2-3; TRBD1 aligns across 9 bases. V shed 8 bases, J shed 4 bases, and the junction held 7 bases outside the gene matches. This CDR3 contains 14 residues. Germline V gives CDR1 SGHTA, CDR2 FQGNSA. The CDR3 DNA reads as TGTGCCAGCGCAGGGAGGACAGGGGCAGATACGCAGTATTTT. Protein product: CASAGRTGADTQYF.

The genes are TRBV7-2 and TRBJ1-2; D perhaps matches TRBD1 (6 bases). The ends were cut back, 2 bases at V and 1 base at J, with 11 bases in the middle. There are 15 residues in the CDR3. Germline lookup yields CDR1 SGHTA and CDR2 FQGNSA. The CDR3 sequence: CASSLQGINNYGYTF. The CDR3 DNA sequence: TGTGCCAGCAGCTTACAGGGGATTAATAACTATGGCTACACCTTC.

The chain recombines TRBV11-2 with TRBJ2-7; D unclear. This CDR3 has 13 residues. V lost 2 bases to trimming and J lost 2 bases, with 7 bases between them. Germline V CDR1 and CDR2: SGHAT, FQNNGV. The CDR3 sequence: CASSLMSTYEQYF. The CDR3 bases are TGTGCCAGCAGCTTAATGAGTACCTACGAGCAGTACTTC.

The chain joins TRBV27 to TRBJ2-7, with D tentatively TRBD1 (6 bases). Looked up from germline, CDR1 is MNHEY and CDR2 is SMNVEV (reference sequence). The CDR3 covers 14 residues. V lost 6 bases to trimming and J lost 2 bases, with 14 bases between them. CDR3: CASSLTGPAYEQYF. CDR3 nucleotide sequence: TGTGCCAGCAGCCTAACAGGGCCGGCCTACGAGCAGTACTTC.